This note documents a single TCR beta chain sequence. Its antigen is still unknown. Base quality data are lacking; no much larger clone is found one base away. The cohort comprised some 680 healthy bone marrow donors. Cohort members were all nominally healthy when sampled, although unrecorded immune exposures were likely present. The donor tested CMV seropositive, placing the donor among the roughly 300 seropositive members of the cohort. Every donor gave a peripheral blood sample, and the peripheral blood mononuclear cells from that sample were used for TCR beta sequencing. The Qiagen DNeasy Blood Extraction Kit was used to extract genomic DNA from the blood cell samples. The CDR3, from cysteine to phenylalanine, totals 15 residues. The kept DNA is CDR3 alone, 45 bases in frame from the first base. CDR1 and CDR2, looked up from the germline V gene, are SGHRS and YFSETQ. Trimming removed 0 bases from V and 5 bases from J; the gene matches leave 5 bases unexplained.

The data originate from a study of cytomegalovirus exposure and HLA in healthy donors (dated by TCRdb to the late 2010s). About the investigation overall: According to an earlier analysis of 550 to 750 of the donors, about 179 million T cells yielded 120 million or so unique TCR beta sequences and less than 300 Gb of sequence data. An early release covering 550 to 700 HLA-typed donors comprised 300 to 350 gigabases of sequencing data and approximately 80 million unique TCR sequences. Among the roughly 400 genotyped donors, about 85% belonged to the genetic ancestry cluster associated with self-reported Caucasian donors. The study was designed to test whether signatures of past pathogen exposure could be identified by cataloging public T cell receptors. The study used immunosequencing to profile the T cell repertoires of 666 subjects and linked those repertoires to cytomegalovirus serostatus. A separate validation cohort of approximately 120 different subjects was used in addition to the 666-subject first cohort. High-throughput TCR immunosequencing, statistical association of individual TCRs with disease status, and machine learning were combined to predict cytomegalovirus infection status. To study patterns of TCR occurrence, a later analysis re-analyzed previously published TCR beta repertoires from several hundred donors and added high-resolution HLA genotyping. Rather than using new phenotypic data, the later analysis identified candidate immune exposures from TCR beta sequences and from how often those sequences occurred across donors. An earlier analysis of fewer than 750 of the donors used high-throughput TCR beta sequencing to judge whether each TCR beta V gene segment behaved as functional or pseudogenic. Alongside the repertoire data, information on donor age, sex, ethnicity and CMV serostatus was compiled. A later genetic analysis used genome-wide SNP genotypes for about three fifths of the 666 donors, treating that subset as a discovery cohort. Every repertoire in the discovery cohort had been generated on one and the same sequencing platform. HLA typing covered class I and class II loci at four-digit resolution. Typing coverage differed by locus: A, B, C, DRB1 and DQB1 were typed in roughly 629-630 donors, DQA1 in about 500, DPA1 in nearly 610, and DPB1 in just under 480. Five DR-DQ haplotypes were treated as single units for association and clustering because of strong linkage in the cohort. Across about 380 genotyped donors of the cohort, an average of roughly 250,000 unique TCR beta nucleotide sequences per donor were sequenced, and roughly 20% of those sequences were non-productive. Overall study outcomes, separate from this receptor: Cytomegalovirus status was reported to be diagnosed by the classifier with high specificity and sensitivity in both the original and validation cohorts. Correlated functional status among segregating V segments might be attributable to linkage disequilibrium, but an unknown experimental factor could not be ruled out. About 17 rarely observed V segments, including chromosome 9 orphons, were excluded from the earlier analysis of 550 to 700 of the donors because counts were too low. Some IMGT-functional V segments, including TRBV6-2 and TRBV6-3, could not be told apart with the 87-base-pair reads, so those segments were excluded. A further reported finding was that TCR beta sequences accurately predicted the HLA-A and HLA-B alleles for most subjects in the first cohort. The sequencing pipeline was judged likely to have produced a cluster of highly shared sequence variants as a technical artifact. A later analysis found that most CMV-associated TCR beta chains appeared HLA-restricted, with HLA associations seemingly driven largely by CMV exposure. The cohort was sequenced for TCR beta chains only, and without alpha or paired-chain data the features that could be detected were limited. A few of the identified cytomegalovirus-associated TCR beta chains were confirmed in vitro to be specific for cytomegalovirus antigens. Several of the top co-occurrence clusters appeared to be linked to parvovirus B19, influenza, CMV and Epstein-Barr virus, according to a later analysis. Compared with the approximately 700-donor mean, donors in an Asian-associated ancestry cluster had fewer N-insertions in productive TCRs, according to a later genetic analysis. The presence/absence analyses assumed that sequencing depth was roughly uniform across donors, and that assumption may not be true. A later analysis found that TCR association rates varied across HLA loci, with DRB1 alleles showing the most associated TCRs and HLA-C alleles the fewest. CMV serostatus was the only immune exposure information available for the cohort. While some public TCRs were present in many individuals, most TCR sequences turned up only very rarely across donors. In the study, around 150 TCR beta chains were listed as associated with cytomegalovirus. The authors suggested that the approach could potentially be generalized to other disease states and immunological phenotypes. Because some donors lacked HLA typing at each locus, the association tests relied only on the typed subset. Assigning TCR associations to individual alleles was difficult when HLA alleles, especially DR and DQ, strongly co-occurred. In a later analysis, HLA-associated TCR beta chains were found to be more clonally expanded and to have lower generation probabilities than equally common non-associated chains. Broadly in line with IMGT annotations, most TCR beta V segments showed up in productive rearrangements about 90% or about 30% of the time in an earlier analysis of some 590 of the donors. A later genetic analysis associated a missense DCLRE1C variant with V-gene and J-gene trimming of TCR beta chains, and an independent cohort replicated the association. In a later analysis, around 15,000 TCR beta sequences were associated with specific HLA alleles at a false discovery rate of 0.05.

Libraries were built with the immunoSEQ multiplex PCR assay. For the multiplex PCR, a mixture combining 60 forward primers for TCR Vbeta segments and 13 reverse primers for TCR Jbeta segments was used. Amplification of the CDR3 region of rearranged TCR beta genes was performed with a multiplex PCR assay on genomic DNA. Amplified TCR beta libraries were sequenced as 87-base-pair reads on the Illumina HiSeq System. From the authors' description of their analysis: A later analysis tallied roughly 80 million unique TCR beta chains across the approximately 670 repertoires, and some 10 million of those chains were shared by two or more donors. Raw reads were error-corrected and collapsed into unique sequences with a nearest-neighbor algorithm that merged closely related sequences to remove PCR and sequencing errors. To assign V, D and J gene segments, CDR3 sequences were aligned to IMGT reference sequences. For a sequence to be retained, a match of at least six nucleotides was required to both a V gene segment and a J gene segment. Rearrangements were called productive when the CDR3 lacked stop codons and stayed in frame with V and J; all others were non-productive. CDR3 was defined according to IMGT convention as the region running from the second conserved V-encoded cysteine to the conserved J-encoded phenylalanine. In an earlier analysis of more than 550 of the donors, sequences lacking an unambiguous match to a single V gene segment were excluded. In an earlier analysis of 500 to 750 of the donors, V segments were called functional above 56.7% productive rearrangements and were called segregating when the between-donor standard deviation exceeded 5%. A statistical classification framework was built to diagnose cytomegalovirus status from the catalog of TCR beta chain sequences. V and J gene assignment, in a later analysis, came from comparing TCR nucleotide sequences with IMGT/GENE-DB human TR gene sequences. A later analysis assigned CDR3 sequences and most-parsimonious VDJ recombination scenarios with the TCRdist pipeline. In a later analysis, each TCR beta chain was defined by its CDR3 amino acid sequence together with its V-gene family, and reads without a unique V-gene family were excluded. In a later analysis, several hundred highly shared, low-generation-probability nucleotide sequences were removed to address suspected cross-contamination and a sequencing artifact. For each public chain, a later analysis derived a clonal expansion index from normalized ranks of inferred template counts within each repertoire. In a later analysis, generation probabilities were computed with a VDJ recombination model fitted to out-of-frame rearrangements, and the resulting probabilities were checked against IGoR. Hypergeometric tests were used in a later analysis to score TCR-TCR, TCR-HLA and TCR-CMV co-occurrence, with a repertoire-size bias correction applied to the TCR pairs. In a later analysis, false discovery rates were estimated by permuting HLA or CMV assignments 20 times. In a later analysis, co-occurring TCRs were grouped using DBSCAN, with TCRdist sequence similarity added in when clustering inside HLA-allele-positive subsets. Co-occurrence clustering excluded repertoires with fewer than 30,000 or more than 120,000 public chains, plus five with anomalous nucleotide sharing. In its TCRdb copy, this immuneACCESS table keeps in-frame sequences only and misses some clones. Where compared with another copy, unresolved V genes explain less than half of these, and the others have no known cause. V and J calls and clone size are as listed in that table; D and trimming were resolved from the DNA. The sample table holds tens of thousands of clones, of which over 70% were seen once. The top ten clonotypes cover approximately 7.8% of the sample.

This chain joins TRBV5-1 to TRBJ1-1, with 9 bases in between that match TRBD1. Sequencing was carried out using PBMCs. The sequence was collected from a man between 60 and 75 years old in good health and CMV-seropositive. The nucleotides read TGCGCCAGCAGCTTGGGAGGGACAGGGAAAACTGAAGCTTTCTTT. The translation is CASSLGGTGKTEAFF.